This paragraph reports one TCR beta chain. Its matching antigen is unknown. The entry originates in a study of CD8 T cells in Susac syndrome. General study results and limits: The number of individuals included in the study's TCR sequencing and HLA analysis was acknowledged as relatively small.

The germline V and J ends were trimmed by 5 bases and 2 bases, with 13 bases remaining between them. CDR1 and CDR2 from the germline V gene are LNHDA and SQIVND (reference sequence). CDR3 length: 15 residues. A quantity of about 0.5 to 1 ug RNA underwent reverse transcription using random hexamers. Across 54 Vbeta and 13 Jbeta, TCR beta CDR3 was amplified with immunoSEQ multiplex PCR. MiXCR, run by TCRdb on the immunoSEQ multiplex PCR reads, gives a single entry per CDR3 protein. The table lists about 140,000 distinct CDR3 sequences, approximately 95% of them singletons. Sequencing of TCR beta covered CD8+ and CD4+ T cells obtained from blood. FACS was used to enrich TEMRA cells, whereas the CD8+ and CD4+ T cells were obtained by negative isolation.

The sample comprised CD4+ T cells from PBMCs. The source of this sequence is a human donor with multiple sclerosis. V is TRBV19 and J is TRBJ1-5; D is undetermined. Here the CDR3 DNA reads TGTGCCAGTAGTGTCGGGGTTGCGGGCAATCAGCCCCAGCATTTT. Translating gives CASSVGVAGNQPQHF.